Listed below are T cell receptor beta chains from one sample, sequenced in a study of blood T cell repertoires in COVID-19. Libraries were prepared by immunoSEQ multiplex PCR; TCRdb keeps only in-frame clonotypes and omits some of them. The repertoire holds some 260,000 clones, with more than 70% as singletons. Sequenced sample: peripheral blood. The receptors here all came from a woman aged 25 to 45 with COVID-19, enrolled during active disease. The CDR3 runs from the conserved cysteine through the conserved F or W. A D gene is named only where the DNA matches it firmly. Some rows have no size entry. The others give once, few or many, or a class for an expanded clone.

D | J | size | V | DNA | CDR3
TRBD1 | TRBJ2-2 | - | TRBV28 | TGTGCCAGCAGTCCCTTAACCGGGACAGACTCGAACACCGGGGAGCTGTTTTTT | CASSPLTGTDSNTGELFF
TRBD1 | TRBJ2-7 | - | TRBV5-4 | TGTGCCAGCACCCCTACGGCAGGGGGCTACGAGCAGTACTTC | CASTPTAGGYEQYF
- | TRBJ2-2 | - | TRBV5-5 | TGTGCCAGCAGTGACTCGGTGGTGACCGGGGAGCTGTTTTTT | CASSDSVVTGELFF
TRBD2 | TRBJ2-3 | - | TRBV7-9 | TGTGCCACCCCCTCGGGCCTAGCGGGGACCACAGATACGCAGTATTTT | CATPSGLAGTTDTQYF
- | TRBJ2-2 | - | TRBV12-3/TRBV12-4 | TGTGCCAGCAGCCGGGACTGGACCGGGGAGCTGTTTTTT | CASSRDWTGELFF
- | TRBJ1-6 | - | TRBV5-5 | TGTGCCAGCAGCTTGGTTGCTAGTCCCCATCCCTATAATTCACCCCTCCACTTT | CASSLVASPHPYNSPLHF
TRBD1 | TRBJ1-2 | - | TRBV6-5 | TGTGCCACCCAGGGGGGAGCCCCCTATGGCTACACCTTC | CATQGGAPYGYTF
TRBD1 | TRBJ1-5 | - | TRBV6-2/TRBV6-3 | TGTGCCAGCAGTAAGAGACAGGGGGCGCGGAATCAGCCCCAGCATTTT | CASSKRQGARNQPQHF
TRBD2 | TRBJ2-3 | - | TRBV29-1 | TGCAGCGTTGACGTGACTAGCGGCCCAGATACGCAGTATTTT | CSVDVTSGPDTQYF
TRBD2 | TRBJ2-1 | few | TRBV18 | TGTGCCAGCTCACCAATGATTAGCGGGGGGAGGAATGAGCAGTTCTTC | CASSPMISGGRNEQFF
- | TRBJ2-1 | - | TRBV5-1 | TGCGCCAGCAGCTCCCCGGGGGACTACAATGAGCAGTTCTTC | CASSSPGDYNEQFF
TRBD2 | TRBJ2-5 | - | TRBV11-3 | TGTGCCAGCAGCCAGGGACTAGCGGGACTCCAAGAGACCCAGTACTTC | CASSQGLAGLQETQYF
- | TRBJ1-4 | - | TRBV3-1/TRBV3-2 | TGTGCCAGCAGCCAGCAGGGCATAAGAGAAAAACTGTTTTTT | CASSQQGIREKLFF
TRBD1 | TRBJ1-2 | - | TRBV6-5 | TGTGCCAGCAGTCCCGACAGGGACTATGGCTACACCTTC | CASSPDRDYGYTF
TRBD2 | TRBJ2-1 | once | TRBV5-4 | TGTGCCAGCAGCTTCGGGGGGAGCTCCTACAATGAGCAGTTCTTC | CASSFGGSSYNEQFF
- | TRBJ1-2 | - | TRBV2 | TGTGCCAGCAGTGATTTTTGGCAGGAAGGTGGCTACACCTTC | CASSDFWQEGGYTF
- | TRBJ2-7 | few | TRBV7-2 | TGTGCCAGCAGCGCAGGTCCCCGGGACTCCTACGAGCAGTACTTC | CASSAGPRDSYEQYF
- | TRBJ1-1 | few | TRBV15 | TGTGCCACCAGCAGAGGCGGGGGACCCGCAAGGGTGAACACTGAAGCTTTCTTT | CATSRGGGPARVNTEAFF
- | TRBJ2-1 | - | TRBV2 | TGTGCCAGCCCGGGACTCTACAATGAGCAGTTCTTC | CASPGLYNEQFF
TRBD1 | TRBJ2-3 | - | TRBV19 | TGTGCCAGTAGTATGGGGACAGGGCGCACAGATACGCAGTATTTT | CASSMGTGRTDTQYF